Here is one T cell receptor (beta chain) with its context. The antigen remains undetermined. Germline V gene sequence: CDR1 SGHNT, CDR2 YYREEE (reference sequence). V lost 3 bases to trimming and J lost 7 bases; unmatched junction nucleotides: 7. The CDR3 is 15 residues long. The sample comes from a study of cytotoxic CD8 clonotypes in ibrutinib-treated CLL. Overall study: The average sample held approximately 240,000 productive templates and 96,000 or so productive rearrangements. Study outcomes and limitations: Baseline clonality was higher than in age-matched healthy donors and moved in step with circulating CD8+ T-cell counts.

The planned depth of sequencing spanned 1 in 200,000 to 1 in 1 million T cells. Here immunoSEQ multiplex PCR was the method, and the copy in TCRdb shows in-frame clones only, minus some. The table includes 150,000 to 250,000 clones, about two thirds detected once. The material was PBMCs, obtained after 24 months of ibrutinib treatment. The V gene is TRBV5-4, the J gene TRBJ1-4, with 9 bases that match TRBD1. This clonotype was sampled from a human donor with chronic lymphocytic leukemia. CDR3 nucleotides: TGTGCCAGCAGCTCCCGGGACAGGGAAGGTGAAAAACTGTTTTTT. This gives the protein CASSSRDREGEKLFF.